This TCR beta chain appears in the sequencing data of a study of CXCR3-negative and CXCR3-positive naive CD8 T cells. Study results and limitations: Naive CXCR3-positive cells had TRB CDR3s more hydrophobic than those of CXCR3-negative naive cells. Similar TRBV-TRBJ usage was seen in naive cells (both CXCR3-negative and CXCR3-positive), but memory cells differed.

The study made its TRB cDNA libraries by 5' RACE, adding UMI labels. Reanalyzing the 5' RACE reads, TCRdb keeps one entry per CDR3 protein, without DNA. In total, the table holds around 80,000 distinct CDR3 sequences. On this clonotype: Its specificity is unknown.

CDR1 and CDR2 from the germline V gene are SQVTM and ANQGSEA. CDR3 length: 12 residues. This clonotype originated in a human donor in good health. Some clones in this sample may be carry-over from other donors' samples. Specimen: naive CXCR3+ CD8+ T cells from blood. The subset: CD45RO-CCR7+CD27+CD95- naive CD8+ T cells expressing CXCR3 (TNR3+). The chain is built from TRBV29-1 and TRBJ1-1; TCRdb proposes TRBD1, but this gene call is untestable without DNA. The CDR3: CSVEIGRTEAFF. Using reference TRBV29-1 and TRBJ1-1 for the parts outside the CDR3, the full variable domain is SAVISQKPSRDICQRGTSLTIQCQVDSQVTMMFWYRQQPGQSLTLIATANQGSEATYESGFVIDKFPISRPNLTFSTLTVSNMSPEDSSIYLCSVEIGRTEAFFGQGTRLTVV.